The rows below give T cell receptor beta chains drawn from one sample of a study of identical twins. TCRdb itself ran the 5' RACE reads through MiXCR, one entry per CDR3 protein. The sample holds roughly 630,000 distinct CDR3 sequences; just over 7% are singletons and the top ten take around 1.6%. The same data also went into a second study, on yellow fever vaccine responses in identical twins.

Material: PBMCs. These receptors all stem from a woman younger than 35 in good health. Each CDR3 is given with its conserved first and last residue. The order of the fields is clone size, CDR3 length, D gene, V gene, J gene, CDR3 DNA, CDR3 protein. D genes are given only for firm matches. Size values are once, few and many counts, or a class for expanded clones, and some rows have none.

clone size: .; CDR3 length: 16; D gene: TRBD2; V gene: TRBV28; J gene: TRBJ2-7; CDR3 DNA: TGTGCCAGCAGCCCCCTATCTAGCGGGAGGGCGGACGAGCAGTACTTC; CDR3 protein: CASSPLSSGRADEQYF
clone size: few; CDR3 length: 16; D gene: TRBD1; V gene: TRBV5-1; J gene: TRBJ2-2; CDR3 DNA: TGCGCCAGCAGCTTCGGGGACAGGGCTACCACCGGGGAGCTGTTTTTT; CDR3 protein: CASSFGDRATTGELFF
clone size: .; CDR3 length: 15; D gene: TRBD1; V gene: TRBV27; J gene: TRBJ2-1; CDR3 DNA: TGTGCCAGCAGTCCCGAGACAGGGTACTACAATGAGCAGTTCTTC; CDR3 protein: CASSPETGYYNEQFF
clone size: few; CDR3 length: 16; D gene: TRBD1; V gene: TRBV9; J gene: TRBJ1-2; CDR3 DNA: TGTGCCAGCAGCGTCATGCCCGGGGACAGGGGAAATGGCTACACCTTC; CDR3 protein: CASSVMPGDRGNGYTF
clone size: .; CDR3 length: 15; D gene: .; V gene: TRBV5-1; J gene: TRBJ1-1; CDR3 DNA: TGCGCCAGCAGCGGTCTCAGGGTAGGGAACACTGAAGCTTTCTTT; CDR3 protein: CASSGLRVGNTEAFF
clone size: .; CDR3 length: 11; D gene: TRBD2; V gene: TRBV2; J gene: TRBJ2-3; CDR3 DNA: TGTGCCAGCAGTGAGCGGGAGGCGCGGTATTTT; CDR3 protein: CASSEREARYF
clone size: few; CDR3 length: 17; D gene: TRBD2; V gene: TRBV7-9; J gene: TRBJ2-1; CDR3 DNA: TGTGCCAGCAGCCAAGAGGCTAGCGGGGGTTCCTACAATGAGCAGTTCTTC; CDR3 protein: CASSQEASGGSYNEQFF
clone size: .; CDR3 length: 17; D gene: TRBD1; V gene: TRBV5-1; J gene: TRBJ2-3; CDR3 DNA: TGCGCCAGCAGCTTGTGGGGGGACAGGGGTCGAGCAGATACGCAGTATTTT; CDR3 protein: CASSLWGDRGRADTQYF
clone size: few; CDR3 length: 14; D gene: .; V gene: TRBV7-9; J gene: TRBJ2-1; CDR3 DNA: TGTGCCAGCAGCCCCGGCAGGGTAAAAGATGAGCAGTTCTTC; CDR3 protein: CASSPGRVKDEQFF
clone size: .; CDR3 length: 14; D gene: TRBD1; V gene: TRBV12-3/TRBV12-4; J gene: TRBJ2-7; CDR3 DNA: TGTGCCAGCAGTTTCGGGACAGGGGAGCACGAGCAGTACTTC; CDR3 protein: CASSFGTGEHEQYF
clone size: .; CDR3 length: 17; D gene: TRBD2; V gene: TRBV12-3/TRBV12-4; J gene: TRBJ2-1; CDR3 DNA: TGTGCCAGCAGTCCCCTACCAAGAAGCGGGAGGGACAATGAGCAGTTCTTC; CDR3 protein: CASSPLPRSGRDNEQFF
clone size: few; CDR3 length: 11; D gene: .; V gene: TRBV28; J gene: TRBJ1-1; CDR3 DNA: TGTGCCAGCAGGAGTGTAGGTGAAGCTTTCTTT; CDR3 protein: CASRSVGEAFF
clone size: many; CDR3 length: 14; D gene: TRBD1; V gene: TRBV27; J gene: TRBJ2-3; CDR3 DNA: TGTGCCAGCAGTTGGGACAGGGGCACAGATACGCAGTATTTT; CDR3 protein: CASSWDRGTDTQYF
clone size: .; CDR3 length: 16; D gene: .; V gene: TRBV4-1; J gene: TRBJ2-2; CDR3 DNA: TGCGCCAGCAGCCTAAGGTGGACAGCCCGAACCGGGGAGCTGTTTTTT; CDR3 protein: CASSLRWTARTGELFF
clone size: many; CDR3 length: 14; D gene: .; V gene: TRBV14; J gene: TRBJ2-1; CDR3 DNA: TGTGCCAGCAGCCATCTGTCAAATTACAATGAGCAGTTCTTC; CDR3 protein: CASSHLSNYNEQFF
clone size: .; CDR3 length: 15; D gene: TRBD1; V gene: TRBV7-9; J gene: TRBJ2-1; CDR3 DNA: TGTGCCAGCAGCTTAGAGGGGGCGCAGTTCAATGAGCAGTTCTTC; CDR3 protein: CASSLEGAQFNEQFF
clone size: .; CDR3 length: 14; D gene: .; V gene: TRBV24-1; J gene: TRBJ2-1; CDR3 DNA: TGTGCCACCAGCTCCGGGTTTCCCTACAATGAGCAGTTCTTC; CDR3 protein: CATSSGFPYNEQFF
clone size: few; CDR3 length: 14; D gene: TRBD1; V gene: TRBV6-1; J gene: TRBJ2-5; CDR3 DNA: TGTGCCAGCAGTCAAAGACAGGGGTACAAGACCCAGTACTTC; CDR3 protein: CASSQRQGYKTQYF
clone size: .; CDR3 length: 15; D gene: TRBD1; V gene: TRBV7-6; J gene: TRBJ1-6; CDR3 DNA: TGTGCCAGCAGCTTAGCGAGGGGACAGGTTTCACCCCTCCACTTT; CDR3 protein: CASSLARGQVSPLHF
clone size: .; CDR3 length: 15; D gene: .; V gene: TRBV29-1; J gene: TRBJ2-1; CDR3 DNA: TGCAGCGTTGAAGGGACTAAGACGACGAACAATGAGCAGTTCTTC; CDR3 protein: CSVEGTKTTNNEQFF
clone size: many; CDR3 length: 14; D gene: TRBD1; V gene: TRBV6-1; J gene: TRBJ1-1; CDR3 DNA: TGTGCCAGCAGAAGACAGGGTTTTTGGACTGAAGCTTTCTTT; CDR3 protein: CASRRQGFWTEAFF
clone size: few; CDR3 length: 14; D gene: .; V gene: TRBV12-3/TRBV12-4; J gene: TRBJ1-3; CDR3 DNA: TGTGCCAGCAGTTTACAGGGCCAAAGAAACACCATATATTTT; CDR3 protein: CASSLQGQRNTIYF
clone size: few; CDR3 length: 17; D gene: TRBD2; V gene: TRBV24-1; J gene: TRBJ2-5; CDR3 DNA: TGTGCCACCAGTGATTTCGGCGGGGGGACCTACCAAGAGACCCAGTACTTC; CDR3 protein: CATSDFGGGTYQETQYF
clone size: few; CDR3 length: 14; D gene: .; V gene: TRBV20-1; J gene: TRBJ1-1; CDR3 DNA: TGCAGTGCTAGAAAGACAGCCAAGGGCACTGAAGCTTTCTTT; CDR3 protein: CSARKTAKGTEAFF
clone size: .; CDR3 length: 16; D gene: .; V gene: TRBV5-1; J gene: TRBJ2-7; CDR3 DNA: TGCGCCTGCAGCTTCACGTCGGGCCGAACCCCCTACGAGCAGTACTTC; CDR3 protein: CACSFTSGRTPYEQYF
clone size: many; CDR3 length: 16; D gene: .; V gene: TRBV4-2; J gene: TRBJ1-2; CDR3 DNA: TGTGCCAGCAGCCAAGATCTCTCTGGACGGACCTATGGCTACACCTTC; CDR3 protein: CASSQDLSGRTYGYTF
clone size: .; CDR3 length: 14; D gene: TRBD2; V gene: TRBV2; J gene: TRBJ2-1; CDR3 DNA: TGTGCCAGCAGGGGACTAGCGGAGATCCCCCCGCGGTTCTTC; CDR3 protein: CASRGLAEIPPRFF
clone size: many; CDR3 length: 15; D gene: .; V gene: TRBV7-6; J gene: TRBJ1-5; CDR3 DNA: TGTGCCAGCAGCTTGTCCGGGGGCGTCAATCAGCCCCAGCATTTT; CDR3 protein: CASSLSGGVNQPQHF
clone size: many; CDR3 length: 13; D gene: .; V gene: TRBV7-6; J gene: TRBJ1-2; CDR3 DNA: TGTGCCAGCAGCTTATCCGACACCTATGGCTACACCTTC; CDR3 protein: CASSLSDTYGYTF
clone size: many; CDR3 length: 17; D gene: .; V gene: TRBV12-3/TRBV12-4; J gene: TRBJ2-4; CDR3 DNA: TGTGCCAGCAGCTTCCTCCGGGCCCAGGGGGCCAAAAACATTCAGTACTTC; CDR3 protein: CASSFLRAQGAKNIQYF